The present entry profiles one TCR beta chain with its context. Within the sample, other DNA sequences also encode this same CDR3. CDR3 size: 15 residues. V was clipped by 0 bases and J by 0 bases, with 9 bases between them. Germline V gene data show CDR1 as SGHRS and CDR2 as YFSETQ. This sample stems from a study of blood T cell repertoires in COVID-19. Turning to the study itself: The United States, Italy and Spain provided the acute and convalescent COVID-19 samples. From T cells, B-cell-depleted T cells, or PBMCs came the material, which was cDNA or gDNA.

In the original analysis: Reference gene primer amplification in the assay estimated nucleated cell counts. Sequenced by immunoSEQ multiplex PCR; TCRdb stores in-frame clones only, minus some. From that table come the V and J calls and clone size; the DNA was used to work out D and trimming. The sample holds some 250,000 clones, 84% seen once. The source is a man aged 50 or older with active or convalescent COVID-19. The sample consisted of peripheral blood. The genes are TRBV5-1 and TRBJ1-1; possibly TRBD1 for D (6 bases). In DNA, the CDR3 is TGCGCCAGCAGCTTGGCCCCAGGGGTGAACACTGAAGCTTTCTTT. Translation gives CASSLAPGVNTEAFF.